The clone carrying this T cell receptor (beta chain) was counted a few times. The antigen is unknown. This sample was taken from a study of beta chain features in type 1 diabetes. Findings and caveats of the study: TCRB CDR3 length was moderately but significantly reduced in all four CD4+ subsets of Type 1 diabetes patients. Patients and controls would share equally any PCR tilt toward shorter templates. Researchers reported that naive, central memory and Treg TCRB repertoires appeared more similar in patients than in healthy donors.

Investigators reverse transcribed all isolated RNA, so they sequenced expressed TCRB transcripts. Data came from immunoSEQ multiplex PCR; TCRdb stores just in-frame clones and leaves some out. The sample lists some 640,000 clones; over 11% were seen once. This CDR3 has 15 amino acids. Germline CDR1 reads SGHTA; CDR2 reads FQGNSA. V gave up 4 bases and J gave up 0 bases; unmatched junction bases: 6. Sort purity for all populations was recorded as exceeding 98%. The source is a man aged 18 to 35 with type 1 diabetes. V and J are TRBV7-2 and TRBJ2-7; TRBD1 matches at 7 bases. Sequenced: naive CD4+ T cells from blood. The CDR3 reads CASSSRDRASYEQYF. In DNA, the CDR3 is TGTGCCAGCAGCTCCCGGGACAGAGCCTCCTACGAGCAGTACTTC.